The sequence of this T cell receptor beta chain was determined in a study of human T cells and chemical hapten exposure. Details on this clonotype: One end of the junction does not line up with germline, which may come from a read error.

One entry per CDR3 protein results from TCRdb running MiXCR on the RACE reads. The sample holds 150,000 to 200,000 distinct CDR3 sequences, about a fifth seen once. This CDR3 region has 12 residues. CDR1 and CDR2 from the germline V gene are SGHTA and FQGNSA. Time point meaning: patch test 1, 2 weeks after DPC sensitization. Described treatment: therapeutic diphenylcyclopropenone sensitization with weekly scalp DPC. The clonotype originates from a woman in her forties or fifties with alopecia areata. Some clones in this sample may be carry-over from other donors' samples. This material consisted of whole blood, taken in connection with sensitization to the hapten diphenylcyclopropenone (DPC). This chain joins TRBV7-2 and TRBJ2-1; D remains ambiguous. This chain's CDR3 is CACSSRAHFLFF. As DNA, the CDR3 is TGTGCCTGCAGCTCCCGGGCCCACTTTCTGTTCTTC. Full variable domain (missing parts from reference TRBV7-2 and TRBJ2-1): GAGVSQSPSNKVTEKGKDVELRCDPISGHTALYWYRQSLGQGLEFLIYFQGNSAPDKSGLPSDRFSAERTGGSVSTLTIQRTQQEDSAVYLCACSSRAHFLFFGPGTRLTVL.